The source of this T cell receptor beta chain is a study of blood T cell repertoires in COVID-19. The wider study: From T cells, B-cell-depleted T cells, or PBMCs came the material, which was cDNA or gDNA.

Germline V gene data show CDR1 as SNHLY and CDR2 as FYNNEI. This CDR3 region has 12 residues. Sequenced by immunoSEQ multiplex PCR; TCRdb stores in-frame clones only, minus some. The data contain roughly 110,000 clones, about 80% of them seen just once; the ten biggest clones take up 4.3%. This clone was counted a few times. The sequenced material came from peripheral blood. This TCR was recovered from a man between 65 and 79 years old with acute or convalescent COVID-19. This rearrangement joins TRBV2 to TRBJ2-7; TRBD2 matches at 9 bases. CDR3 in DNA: TGTGGATCTAGCGGGGATGCCTACGAGCAGTACTTC. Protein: CGSSGDAYEQYF. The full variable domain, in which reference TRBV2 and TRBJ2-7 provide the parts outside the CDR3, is EPEVTQTPSHQVTQMGQEVILRCVPISNHLYFYWYRQILGQKVEFLVSFYNNEISEKSEIFDDQFSVERPDGSNFTLKIRSTKLEDSAMYFCGSSGDAYEQYFGPGTRLTVT.